The 3 T cell receptor beta chains listed next were all sequenced from one sample in a study of cytomegalovirus exposure and HLA in healthy donors. PCR amplification relied on 60 Vbeta primers (plus 13 Jbeta primers). The repertoire was sequenced with immunoSEQ multiplex PCR; TCRdb's copy has only in-frame clones and lacks some. Of over 150,000 clones in the sample, around 84% were seen once. The sample comprised PBMCs. Receptor source: a woman between 40 and 55 years old in good health and CMV-seropositive.

This clone has only one observation. This chain uses TRBV12-5 with TRBJ2-7, with D possibly being TRBD1 (6 bases). The V gene lost 0 bases and the J gene lost 3 bases, with 15 bases spanning the gap. There are 16 residues in the CDR3. Germline loops: CDR1 LGHNT, CDR2 FRNRAP. The CDR3 reads CASGLVSRGPHYEQYF. The CDR3 DNA is TGTGCTAGTGGTTTGGTATCCAGGGGACCCCACTACGAGCAGTACTTC.

This rearrangement joins TRBV19 to TRBJ2-3, with a possible D match to TRBD1 (6 bases). With 5 bases removed from V and 4 bases from J, the gap between germline ends came to 10 bases. The CDR3 is 13 residues long. Looked up from germline, CDR1 is LNHDA and CDR2 is SQIVND (reference sequence). The CDR3 loop is CASSLQGPDTQYF. CDR3 sequence (DNA): TGTGCCAGTAGTCTACAGGGTCCAGATACGCAGTATTTT.

Written as DNA, the CDR3 is TGTGCCAGCAGTTTAGGGTCAGGACAGTACTTC. This encodes CASSLGSGQYF. V usage is TRBV28 and J usage is TRBJ2-7; no reliable D call. The CDR3 covers 11 residues. Germline V gives CDR1 MDHEN, CDR2 SYDVKM. Trimming cost V 2 bases and J 10 bases, with 9 bases left between them. The full variable domain, with the rest looked up from reference TRBV28 and TRBJ2-7, is DVKVTQSSRYLVKRTGEKVFLECVQDMDHENMFWYRQDPGLGLRLIYFSYDVKMKEKGDIPEGYSVSREKKERFSLILESASTNQTSMYLCASSLGSGQYFGPGTRLTVT.